The rows below give T cell receptor beta chains drawn from one sample of a study of graft-versus-host responses after intestinal transplantation. The antigens for these receptors are not known. The table came from immunoSEQ multiplex PCR; TCRdb's copy has only in-frame clones and leaves some out. The profile shows 84,000 or so clones, just under 95% of them singletons. Sequencing was performed on unstimulated CD8+ T cells sorted from spleen or lymph node cells, taken before transplant. These receptors all stem from a human donor who was the organ donor for an intestinal transplant. Both conserved end residues are part of each CDR3. A D gene is named only where the DNA matches it firmly. Only part of the rows carry a size: once, few, many, or a class if the clone is expanded.

v_call	clone_size	j_call	d_call	cdr3_nt	cdr3_aa
TRBV5-4	-	TRBJ2-1	-	TGTGCCAGCGAAGGGGCAGGCAATGAGCAGTTCTTC	CASEGAGNEQFF
TRBV7-9	-	TRBJ1-1	TRBD1	TGTGCCAGCAGCTCCCCTGACAGGGCCACTGAAGCTTTCTTT	CASSSPDRATEAFF
TRBV4-3	-	TRBJ2-1	-	TGCGCCAGCAGCCAAGATCCCCTCACCGGGACTGGGTGGGATGAGCAGTTCTTC	CASSQDPLTGTGWDEQFF
TRBV19	-	TRBJ2-3	TRBD2	TGTGCCAGTAGTAGGGGACTAGCGGGTCTCACTAGCACAGATACGCAGTATTTT	CASSRGLAGLTSTDTQYF
TRBV27	-	TRBJ2-7	-	TGTGCCAGCAGTTTTACAGGGTCCTACGAGCAGTACTTC	CASSFTGSYEQYF
TRBV28	-	TRBJ2-3	TRBD2	TGTGCCAGCAGTTACGGGAGGAGCACAGATACGCAGTATTTT	CASSYGRSTDTQYF
TRBV7-9	-	TRBJ2-1	TRBD2	TGTGCCAGCAGCTTAGGGGGTTGGGGACTAGCTTCCTACAATGAGCAGTTCTTC	CASSLGGWGLASYNEQFF
TRBV2	-	TRBJ1-5	-	TGTGCCAGCAGTGCGAGTGTTGATGTCGGTTATAGCAATCAGCCCCAGCATTTT	CASSASVDVGYSNQPQHF
TRBV7-9	-	TRBJ2-3	TRBD1	TGTGCCAGCAGCTTAGGGACAGGGGTGCCAGATACGCAGTATTTT	CASSLGTGVPDTQYF
TRBV6-1	-	TRBJ2-1	-	TGTGCCCTATGGGGGGATAATGAGCAGTTCTTC	CALWGDNEQFF
TRBV10-3	-	TRBJ1-1	TRBD1	TGTGCCATCAGTGAAACAGTCAGGGGGGCTGAAGCTTTCTTT	CAISETVRGAEAFF
TRBV18	-	TRBJ2-5	-	TGTGCCAGCTCAGGAACAGGAACGTACCAAGAGACCCAGTACTTC	CASSGTGTYQETQYF
TRBV11-2	-	TRBJ1-1	TRBD1	TGTGCCAGCAGCTTAGGGGACAGGGGGGCGAACACTGAAGCTTTCTTT	CASSLGDRGANTEAFF
TRBV11-3	-	TRBJ2-3	TRBD2	TGTGCCAGCAGGCAGCGGGGGGGAGCAGAGGATACGCAGTATTTT	CASRQRGGAEDTQYF
TRBV21-1	-	TRBJ2-7	-	TGTGCCTCTTACGGAGCAGGGGGCTCGTACGAGCAGTACTTC	CASYGAGGSYEQYF
TRBV9	-	TRBJ2-3	TRBD2	TGTGCCAGCAGCCCAGGACTAGCGGGGACACCCACAGATACGCAGTATTTT	CASSPGLAGTPTDTQYF
TRBV4-2	once	TRBJ2-3	-	TGTGCCAGCACCCTTGGCGGAACAAGCACAGATACGCAGTATTTT	CASTLGGTSTDTQYF
TRBV7-9	-	TRBJ2-1	-	TGTGCCAGCAGCTCCCCGGCAGGGACTAATGAGCAGTTCTTC	CASSSPAGTNEQFF
TRBV7-9	-	TRBJ2-7	-	TGTGCCAGCAGTACTAGTCACGAGCAGTACTTC	CASSTSHEQYF
TRBV4-1	-	TRBJ2-2	-	TGCGCCAGCAGCCAAGTTAGCGGAACCGGGGAGCTGTTTTTT	CASSQVSGTGELFF